The rows below give T cell receptor beta chains drawn from one sample of a study of T-cell memory formation after mild COVID-19. TCRdb re-called the 5' RACE reads with MiXCR, one entry per CDR3 protein. The table lists 150,000 or so distinct CDR3 sequences, roughly 24% of them singletons, with 24% in the top ten. Sequenced input: PBMCs or a T cell subset sorted from them (not recorded which). The receptors come from an adult woman who had mild COVID-19 (a few samples of this study predate the infection). Cell type and time point are not known. Both conserved end residues are trimmed from each CDR3.

v_call: TRBV12-3/TRBV12-4
j_call: TRBJ1-5
cdr3_aa: ASSTDSSNQPQH

v_call: TRBV20-1
j_call: TRBJ2-7
cdr3_aa: SNIRASSYEQY

v_call: TRBV3-1
j_call: TRBJ2-4
cdr3_aa: ASSPGTSGGADIQY

v_call: TRBV7-9
j_call: TRBJ2-5
cdr3_aa: ASSRDPQETQY

v_call: TRBV12-3/TRBV12-4
j_call: TRBJ2-7
cdr3_aa: ASSVVSEQY

v_call: TRBV10-3
j_call: TRBJ1-1
cdr3_aa: AISVDSTEAF

v_call: TRBV7-2
j_call: TRBJ1-6
cdr3_aa: ASSPPGQGSSPLH

v_call: TRBV7-9
j_call: TRBJ2-1
cdr3_aa: ASSLVHRSNEQF

v_call: TRBV18
j_call: TRBJ2-7
cdr3_aa: ASSPTGQGAYEQY

v_call: TRBV7-2
j_call: TRBJ2-1
cdr3_aa: ASSQNPWGGNNEQF